These 22 T cell receptor beta chains share one sample of origin, sequenced in a study of cytomegalovirus exposure and HLA in healthy donors. The PCR ran on 60 Vbeta and 13 Jbeta primers. Repertoires were generated with immunoSEQ multiplex PCR, while TCRdb's copy carries only in-frame clones and drops some. This sample yields some 150,000 clones, of which 65% to 85% are seen a single time; roughly 1.4% belongs to the top ten. Material: PBMCs. These receptors were collected from a man between 60 and 75 years old in good health and CMV-seronegative.

On this clone: At one end the junction does not follow the germline gene, possibly because of a read error. The rearrangement links TRBV5-1 to TRBJ2-3, with 14 bases fitting TRBD2. CDR1 is SGHRS, CDR2 YFSETQ, per germline. The CDR3 consists of 16 residues. The CDR3 DNA reads as TGCGCCAGCAGTTTGGGACTAGCGGGAGTCTCAGATACGCAGTATTTT. Its protein is CASSLGLAGVSDTQYF.

This rearrangement joins TRBV10-3 to TRBJ1-1; 8 nucleotides agree with TRBD1. The CDR3 covers 15 residues. From germline, CDR1 is ENHRY and CDR2 SYGVKD. The trim removed 7 bases at V and 3 bases at J, leaving 10 bases unmatched. CDR3 loop: CAIMGQAAADTEAFF. The CDR3 DNA sequence: TGTGCCATCATGGGACAGGCCGCAGCCGACACTGAAGCTTTCTTT.

The rearrangement joins TRBV28 to TRBJ1-5; D perhaps matches TRBD1 (6 bases). V was clipped by 6 bases and J by 7 bases, with 16 bases between them. Per the germline V gene, CDR1 is MDHEN and CDR2 is SYDVKM. This CDR3 comprises 14 residues. This chain's CDR3 is CASSQAQGGQPQHF. DNA of the CDR3: TGTGCCAGCAGCCAGGCACAGGGTGGCCAGCCCCAGCATTTT. Full variable domain (missing parts from reference TRBV28 and TRBJ1-5): DVKVTQSSRYLVKRTGEKVFLECVQDMDHENMFWYRQDPGLGLRLIYFSYDVKMKEKGDIPEGYSVSREKKERFSLILESASTNQTSMYLCASSQAQGGQPQHFGDGTRLSIL.

The sample holds a few counts of this clone. V usage is TRBV11-3 and J usage is TRBJ2-3, with 8 bases aligning to TRBD1. Germline loops: CDR1 SGHNT, CDR2 YENEEA. The trim removed 5 bases at V and 3 bases at J, leaving 4 bases unmatched. This CDR3 has 14 residues. The CDR3 loop is CASSARTGTDTQYF. CDR3 sequence (DNA): TGTGCCAGCAGCGCCCGGACAGGGACAGATACGCAGTATTTT.

With respect to this clone: This CDR3 is also generated by other DNA sequences in the sample. The chain couples TRBV19 to TRBJ2-5; 7 bases agree with TRBD2. The CDR3 runs to 11 residues. CDR1 LNHDA and CDR2 SQIVND come from the germline V gene (reference sequence). The ends lost 9 bases at V and 3 bases at J; junction bases unmatched: 1. The CDR3 region has the DNA TGTGCCAGCGGGGGGAAAGAGACCCAGTACTTC. Its translation: CASGGKETQYF.

This chain connects TRBV14 to TRBJ1-6; possibly TRBD1 for D (5 bases). CDR3 length: 16 residues. Germline V gives CDR1 SGHDN, CDR2 FVKESK. Trimming left V 3 bases short and J 8 bases short, with 17 bases between. CDR3 nucleotide sequence: TGTGCCAGCAGCCATACGACAGCCCGGCCGGATTCACCCCTCCACTTT. It yields the protein CASSHTTARPDSPLHF.

This clone was observed a single time. DNA of the CDR3: TGCGCCTCTCGGCGGGCAGGCGGAATAGAGCATACGCAGTATTTT. It yields the protein CASRRAGGIEHTQYF. The chain links TRBV5-1 to TRBJ2-3, with D maybe TRBD2 (5 bases). V was cut by 10 bases and J by 7 bases, with 25 bases left in between. This CDR3 spans 15 amino acids. Germline assignment: CDR1 SGHRS and CDR2 YFSETQ.

The genes are TRBV11-1 and TRBJ1-6; no definite D call. V was trimmed by 2 bases and J by 5 bases, leaving 7 bases between them. CDR3 length equals 14 residues. CDR1 SGHAT and CDR2 FQDESV come from the germline V gene (reference sequence). The CDR3 nucleotides are TGTGCCAGCAGCTTAATCCCCGATAATTCACCCCTCCACTTT. Protein product: CASSLIPDNSPLHF.

The chain is built from TRBV18 and TRBJ2-1; the D is unclear. V lost 0 bases to trimming and J lost 8 bases, with 11 bases between them. Germline V gives CDR1 KGHSH, CDR2 LQKENI. The CDR3 has 14 residues. The CDR3 sequence: CASSPPLMRDEQFF. The DNA for the CDR3 is TGTGCCAGCTCACCACCCCTTATGAGAGATGAGCAGTTCTTC.

The chain recombines TRBV6-1 with TRBJ2-7; 10 nucleotides match TRBD1. Germline values: CDR1 MNHNS, CDR2 SASEGT. V lost 4 bases, J lost 2 bases, and 2 bases stayed unmatched. CDR3 length: 14 amino acids. The CDR3 DNA reads TGTGCCAGCAGTGTGGACAGGGGGGCCTACGAGCAGTACTTC. It encodes CASSVDRGAYEQYF.

This clone was seen once. V gene TRBV4-3 combines with J gene TRBJ1-1; D uncertain. Trimming removed 0 bases at V and 0 bases at J, with 8 bases between. CDR3 length: 15 amino acids. Germline values: CDR1 LGHNA, CDR2 YSLEER. In nucleotides, the CDR3 is TGCGCCAGCAGCCAAGATCCACAAGTGAACACTGAAGCTTTCTTT. Translated: CASSQDPQVNTEAFF.

The chain carries TRBV7-2 and TRBJ2-1; weak D call: TRBD2 (5 bases). V lost 7 bases and J 6 bases, leaving 16 bases between the germline ends. The CDR3 totals 14 residues. CDR1 is SGHTA, CDR2 FQGNSA, per germline. CDR3 nucleotides: TGTGCCAGCACCCCTCCCATAGAGGGCAATGAGCAGTTCTTC. Amino acids: CASTPPIEGNEQFF.

This chain uses TRBV5-1 with TRBJ2-2; D is perhaps TRBD1 (7 bases). The CDR3 is made up of 17 amino acids. Germline V gives CDR1 SGHRS, CDR2 YFSETQ. Trimming shortened V by 2 bases and J by 6 bases, and 20 bases separated the two germline ends. CDR3 nucleotide sequence: TGCGCCAGCAGCTTTGTGTTGACAGGGACTGGGGCCGGGGAGCTGTTTTTT. It yields the protein CASSFVLTGTGAGELFF. The variable domain in full, with the rest retrieved from reference TRBV5-1 and TRBJ2-2, is KAGVTQTPRYLIKTRGQQVTLSCSPISGHRSVSWYQQTPGQGLQFLFEYFSETQRNKGNFPGRFSGRQFSNSRSEMNVSTLELGDSALYLCASSFVLTGTGAGELFFGEGSRLTVL.

The rearrangement uses TRBV29-1 and TRBJ2-4; TRBD1 is a possible D gene (6 bases). Germline V gives CDR1 SQVTM, CDR2 ANQGSEA. Between the trimmed V and J ends, which lost 7 bases and 2 bases, there was a span of 18 bases. This CDR3 spans 15 amino acids. The CDR3 loop is CSGNKQGRSKNIQYF. The CDR3 nucleotides are TGCAGCGGAAATAAACAGGGAAGGTCCAAAAACATTCAGTACTTC.

The chain has TRBV4-2 and TRBJ2-3, with 11 bases identical to TRBD2. V trimming: 1 base; J trimming: 0 bases; junction bases outside the gene matches: 3. CDR1 and CDR2 (germline): LGHNA, YNFKEQ. This CDR3 contains 17 residues. CDR3 residues: CASSQVSGGASTDTQYF. CDR3 in DNA: TGTGCCAGCAGCCAAGTTAGCGGGGGGGCTAGCACAGATACGCAGTATTTT.

The genes are TRBV5-1 and TRBJ2-7; 13 bases align to TRBD2. After removal of 0 bases from V and 6 bases from J, the junction contained 15 bases not matched to a gene. The germline CDR1 and CDR2 sequences are SGHRS and YFSETQ. CDR3 size: 19 residues. CDR3 nucleotides: TGCGCCAGCAGCTTGGGCACTAGCGGGAGGGCCCAACCTGAGGGCGAGCAGTACTTC. As protein: CASSLGTSGRAQPEGEQYF.

This clone was seen only a few times. The CDR3 DNA reads as TGTGCCATCATAGGACCGGGGGGATCTGCAACCACAGATACGCAGTATTTT. Protein sequence: CAIIGPGGSATTDTQYF. J is TRBJ2-3 and V is TRBV10-3; 7 positions match TRBD2. V trimming: 7 bases; J trimming: 2 bases; junction bases outside the gene matches: 15. The CDR3 runs 17 residues. Germline V gene data show CDR1 as ENHRY and CDR2 as SYGVKD.

The J gene is TRBJ2-5, the V gene TRBV7-3; D possibly corresponds to TRBD1 (6 bases). Trimming removed 5 bases at V and 5 bases at J, with 12 bases between. The germline gives CDR1 SGHTA, CDR2 FQGTGA. This CDR3 contains 13 residues. The CDR3 region is CASSRTEGETQYF. The CDR3 DNA follows: TGTGCCAGCAGCCGGACAGAGGGCGAGACCCAGTACTTC.

This rearrangement joins TRBV9 to TRBJ2-2, with 7 bases lining up with TRBD2. V lost 2 bases and J lost 4; bases outside the gene matches: 11. The CDR3 runs 17 residues. Germline CDR1 is SGDLS and CDR2 is YYNGEE. Written as DNA, the CDR3 is TGTGCCAGCAGCGTCCACCTAGCGGAGGAGGGCACCGGGGAGCTGTTTTTT. It specifies CASSVHLAEEGTGELFF.

This clone was detected once. The chain combines TRBV11-3 with TRBJ1-3; D unclear. V lost 1 base and J lost 2, with 6 bases in between. This CDR3 has 14 residues. Germline assignment: CDR1 SGHNT and CDR2 YENEEA. The CDR3 reads CASSLGRAGNTIYF. In nucleotides, the CDR3 is TGTGCCAGCAGCTTAGGGAGAGCTGGAAACACCATATATTTT.

The chain uses TRBV19 and TRBJ2-7; D is possibly TRBD2 (5 bases). The V and J ends lost 5 bases and 7 bases respectively, with 15 bases between them. Germline V gene sequence: CDR1 LNHDA, CDR2 SQIVND (reference sequence). The CDR3 has 13 residues. Here the CDR3 reads CASSARRGREQYF. In nucleotides, the CDR3 is TGTGCCAGTAGTGCCCGGAGAGGGCGGGAGCAGTACTTC.

The sample holds one count of this clone. V and J are TRBV5-1 and TRBJ1-4; maybe TRBD1 (6 bases). This CDR3 region has 13 residues. The germline V and J ends were trimmed by 0 bases and 9 bases, with 9 bases remaining between them. CDR1 is SGHRS and CDR2 is YFSETQ in the germline V gene. CDR3 loop: CASSLVGGQKLFF. CDR3 bases: TGCGCCAGCAGCTTGGTAGGGGGTCAAAAACTGTTTTTT.